The clone carrying this T cell receptor (beta chain) was detected a few times. TCRdb re-analysed the PCR reads in MiXCR, keeping a single row per CDR3 protein. This sample yields tens of thousands of distinct CDR3 sequences, of which 45% to 60% are seen a single time; 14% belongs to the top ten. This sample was included in a study of CDR3 diversity in severe acne. CDR1 is SGDLS and CDR2 is YYNGEE in the germline V gene. CDR3 size: 19 residues. Trimming cost V 5 bases and J 3 bases; bases outside gene matches: 19. What was sequenced was blood. The receptor's source is a male donor in good health, without acne. The V call is TRBV9, the J call TRBJ2-7; TRBD2 aligns across 11 bases. CDR3 sequence reads: CASSSLAGGSPLPVYEQYF. In nucleotides, the CDR3 is TGTGCCAGCAGTTCCCTAGCGGGAGGTTCCCCCCTCCCCGTCTACGAGCAGTACTTC.